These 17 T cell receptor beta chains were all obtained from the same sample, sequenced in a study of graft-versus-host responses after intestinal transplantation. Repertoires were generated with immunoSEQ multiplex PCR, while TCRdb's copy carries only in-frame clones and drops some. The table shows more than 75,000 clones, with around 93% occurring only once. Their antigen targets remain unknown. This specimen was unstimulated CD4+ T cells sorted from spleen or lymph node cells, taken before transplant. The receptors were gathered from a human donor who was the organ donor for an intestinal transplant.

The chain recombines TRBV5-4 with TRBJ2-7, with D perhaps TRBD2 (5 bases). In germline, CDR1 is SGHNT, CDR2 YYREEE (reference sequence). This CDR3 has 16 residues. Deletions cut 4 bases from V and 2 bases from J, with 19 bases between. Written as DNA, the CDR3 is TGTGCCAGCAGCCCGGGTTGGACTCAGCTTACCTACGAGCAGTACTTC. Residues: CASSPGWTQLTYEQYF.

The CDR3 loop is CASSPPGRDGYTF. The CDR3 DNA reads TGTGCCAGCTCACCACCTGGCAGGGATGGCTACACCTTC. The chain couples TRBV18 to TRBJ1-2, with D tentatively TRBD1 (5 bases). The CDR3 loop spans 13 amino acids. Looked up from germline, CDR1 is KGHSH and CDR2 is LQKENI. V was shortened by 0 bases and J by 6 bases, with 8 bases between the two germline ends.

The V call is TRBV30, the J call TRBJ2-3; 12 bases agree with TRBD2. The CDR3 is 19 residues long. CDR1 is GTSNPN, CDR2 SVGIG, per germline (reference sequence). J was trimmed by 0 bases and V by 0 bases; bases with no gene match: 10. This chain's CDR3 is CAWSVGLLAGGSSTDTQYF. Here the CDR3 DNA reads TGTGCCTGGAGTGTAGGGCTACTAGCGGGAGGCTCTAGCACAGATACGCAGTATTTT.

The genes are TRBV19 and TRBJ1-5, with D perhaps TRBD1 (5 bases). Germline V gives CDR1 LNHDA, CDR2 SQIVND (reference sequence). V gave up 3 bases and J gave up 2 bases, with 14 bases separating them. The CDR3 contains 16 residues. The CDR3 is CASSIFGRAGNQPQHF. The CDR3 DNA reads TGTGCCAGTAGTATTTTCGGCAGGGCAGGCAATCAGCCCCAGCATTTT.

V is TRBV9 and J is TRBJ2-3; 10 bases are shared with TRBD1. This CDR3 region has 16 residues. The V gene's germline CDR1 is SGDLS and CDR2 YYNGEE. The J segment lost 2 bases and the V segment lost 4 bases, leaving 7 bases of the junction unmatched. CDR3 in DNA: TGTGCCAGCAGCCAAAGGGGACAGGGGACCACAGATACGCAGTATTTT. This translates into CASSQRGQGTTDTQYF.

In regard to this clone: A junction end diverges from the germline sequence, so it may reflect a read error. In DNA form, the CDR3 reads TGCAGCGTTGAAGGCCTGGGACAGGCCAGGTTT. Translation: CSVEGLGQARF. The chain is built from TRBV29-1 and TRBJ1-1; 8 positions agree with TRBD1. This CDR3 has 11 residues. CDR1 and CDR2 (germline): SQVTM, ANQGSEA.

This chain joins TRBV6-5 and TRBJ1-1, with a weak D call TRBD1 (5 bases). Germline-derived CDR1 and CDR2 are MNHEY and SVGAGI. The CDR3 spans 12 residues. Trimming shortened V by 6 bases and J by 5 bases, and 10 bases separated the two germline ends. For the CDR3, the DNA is TGTGCCAGCAGCCGCAGGGTAACTGAAGCTTTCTTT. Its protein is CASSRRVTEAFF.

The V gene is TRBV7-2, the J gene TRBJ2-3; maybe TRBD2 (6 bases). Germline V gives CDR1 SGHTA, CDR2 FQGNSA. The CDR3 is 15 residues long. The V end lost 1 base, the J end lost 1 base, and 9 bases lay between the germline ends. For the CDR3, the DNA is TGTGCCAGCAGCTTAGTCGGGAGTGGCACAGATACGCAGTATTTT. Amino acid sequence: CASSLVGSGTDTQYF.

The CDR3 DNA follows: TGTGCCAGCAGTGGACAACTAGCGGGCTCCTACGAGCAGTACTTC. It codes for CASSGQLAGSYEQYF. The genes are TRBV6-1 and TRBJ2-7; the match to TRBD2 covers 9 bases. The CDR3 sequence is 15 residues long. The germline CDR1 and CDR2 sequences are MNHNS and SASEGT. Unmatched junction bases numbered 4, after V lost 4 bases and J lost 0 bases.

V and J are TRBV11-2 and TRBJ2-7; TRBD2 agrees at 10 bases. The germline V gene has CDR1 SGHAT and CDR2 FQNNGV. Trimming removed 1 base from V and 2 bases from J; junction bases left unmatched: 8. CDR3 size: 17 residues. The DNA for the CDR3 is TGTGCCAGCAGCTTAGGCCAAGGGACTAGCGACCCCTACGAGCAGTACTTC. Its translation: CASSLGQGTSDPYEQYF.

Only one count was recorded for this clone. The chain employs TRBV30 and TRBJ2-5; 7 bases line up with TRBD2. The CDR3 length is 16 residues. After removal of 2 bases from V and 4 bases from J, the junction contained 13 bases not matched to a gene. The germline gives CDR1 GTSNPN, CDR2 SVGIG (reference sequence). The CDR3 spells CAWSRRLGPGGETQYF. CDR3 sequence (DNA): TGTGCCTGGAGTCGGCGGCTGGGACCGGGGGGAGAGACCCAGTACTTC. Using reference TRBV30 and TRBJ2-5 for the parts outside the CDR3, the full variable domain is SQTIHQWPATLVQPVGSPLSLECTVEGTSNPNLYWYRQAAGRGLQLLFYSVGIGQISSEVPQNLSASRPQDRQFILSSKKLLLSDSGFYLCAWSRRLGPGGETQYFGPGTRLLVL.

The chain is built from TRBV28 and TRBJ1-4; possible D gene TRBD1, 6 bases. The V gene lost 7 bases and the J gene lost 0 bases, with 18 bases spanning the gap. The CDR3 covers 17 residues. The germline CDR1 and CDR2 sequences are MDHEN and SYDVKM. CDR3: CASTTPGHWSTNEKLFF. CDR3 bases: TGTGCCAGCACCACGCCGGGACATTGGTCAACTAATGAAAAACTGTTTTTT.

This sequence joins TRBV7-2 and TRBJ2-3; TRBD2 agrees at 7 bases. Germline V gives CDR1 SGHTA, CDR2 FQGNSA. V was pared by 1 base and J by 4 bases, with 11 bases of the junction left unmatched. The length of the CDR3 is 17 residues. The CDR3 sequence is CASSLDYPGGGPDTQYF. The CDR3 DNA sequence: TGTGCCAGCAGCTTAGATTACCCGGGAGGTGGCCCAGATACGCAGTATTTT. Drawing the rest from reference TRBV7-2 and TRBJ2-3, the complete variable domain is GAGVSQSPSNKVTEKGKDVELRCDPISGHTALYWYRQSLGQGLEFLIYFQGNSAPDKSGLPSDRFSAERTGGSVSTLTIQRTQQEDSAVYLCASSLDYPGGGPDTQYFGPGTRLTVL.

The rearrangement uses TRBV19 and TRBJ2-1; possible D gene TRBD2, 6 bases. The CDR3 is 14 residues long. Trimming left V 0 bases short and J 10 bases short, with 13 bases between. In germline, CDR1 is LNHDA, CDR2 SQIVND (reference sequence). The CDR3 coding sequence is TGTGCCAGTAGTATAGATCCTGGACGGGGGGAGCAGTTCTTC. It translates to CASSIDPGRGEQFF.

CDR3 loop: CASSLRTGPYEQYF. The CDR3 nucleotides read TGTGCCAGCAGCTTAAGGACAGGCCCCTACGAGCAGTACTTC. The V and J genes are TRBV7-8 and TRBJ2-7, with 7 positions matching TRBD1. The V gene end was trimmed by 2 bases and the J gene end by 2 bases; junction bases not matched to a gene: 3. This CDR3 contains 14 residues. Germline V lookup: CDR1 SGHVS, CDR2 FQNEAQ.

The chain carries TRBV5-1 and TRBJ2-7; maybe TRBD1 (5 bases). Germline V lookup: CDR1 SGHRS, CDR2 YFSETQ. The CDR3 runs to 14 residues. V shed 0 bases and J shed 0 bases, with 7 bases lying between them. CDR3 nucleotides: TGCGCCAGCAGCTTGGACAGGACCTCCTACGAGCAGTACTTC. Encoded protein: CASSLDRTSYEQYF.

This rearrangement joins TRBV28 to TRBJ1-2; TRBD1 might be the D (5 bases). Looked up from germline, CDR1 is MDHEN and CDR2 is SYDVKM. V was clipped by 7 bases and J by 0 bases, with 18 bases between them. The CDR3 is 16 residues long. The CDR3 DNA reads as TGTGCCAGCACTTTGGCAGGGTTCTCCACTAACTATGGCTACACCTTC. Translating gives CASTLAGFSTNYGYTF.